This T cell receptor (beta chain) was sequenced during a study of cytomegalovirus exposure and HLA in healthy donors. Study-level findings and limits: Some highly shared sequence variants likely arose as a pipeline artifact. With further analysis later on, most CMV-associated TCR beta chains appeared HLA-restricted. Researchers catalogued approximately 170 TCR beta chains as cytomegalovirus-associated.

There are a few counts of this clone. Its target is not known. 13 Jbeta primers and 60 Vbeta primers were used for the PCR. Generated by immunoSEQ multiplex PCR, the TCRdb table keeps only in-frame clones and is missing some. Among under 200,000 clones listed, about 80% were seen once. This CDR3 region has 12 residues. V dropped 6 bases and J dropped 3 bases, with 8 bases sitting between them. Germline lookup yields CDR1 MNHNS and CDR2 SASEGT. The J gene is TRBJ1-1, the V gene TRBV6-1; D remains unclear. The sequencing input was PBMCs. This TCR was recovered from a woman in her 50s in good health and CMV-seropositive. Here the CDR3 reads CASRSGYTEAFF. The CDR3 nucleotides are TGTGCCAGCAGGTCAGGCTACACTGAAGCTTTCTTT.